The 9 T cell receptor beta chains presented below share a single source sample, sequenced in a study of CD8+ T cells in alopecia areata. The study sorted pooled cutaneous lymph node cells by CD4, CD8alpha, NKG2D, NKG2ACE and other markers. Extraction of RNA preceded its reverse transcription into cDNA, which served as the sequencing template. Repertoires were generated with immunoSEQ multiplex PCR, while TCRdb's copy carries only in-frame clones and drops some. Altogether roughly 260,000 clones were found in the sample, and no singletons occur. Sample: CD4+ T cells sorted from a lymph node. These receptor sequences come from a C3H/HeJ mouse with alopecia areata. The mouse line has the MHC haplotype H2-k.

Concerning this clone: The listed genes are named as in mouse. The CDR3 extends 4 residues past the end of the read, so its final part is completed from the germline J gene. The chain combines TRBV31 with TRBJ2-5, with 9 bases fitting TRBD2. Trimming at V came to 0 bases and at J to 3 bases, leaving 4 bases not matched to a gene. CDR3 length: 15 amino acids. Germline values: CDR1 GKSSPN, CDR2 SITVG. The DNA read from the CDR3 is TGTGCCTGGAGTCTAACTGGACTGGGGCAAGAC. It is translated as CAWSLTGLGQD. The entire CDR3 is CAWSLTGLGQDTQYF.

On this clone: The gene names given are mouse names. The missing CDR3 end, 4 residues past where the read stops, is filled in from the germline J gene. The sample holds other DNA sequences that translate to the same CDR3. The chain uses TRBV31 and TRBJ2-3; 7 bases are shared with TRBD2. The CDR3 is 15 residues long. The germline CDR1 and CDR2 sequences are GKSSPN and SITVG. V lost 3 bases to trimming and J lost 0 bases; unmatched junction nucleotides: 6. This chain's CDR3 is CAWSLDWASAETLYF. The CDR3 DNA, read in part, is TGTGCCTGGAGCCTAGACTGGGCTAGTGCAGAA. The variable domain in full, with the rest retrieved from reference TRBV31 and TRBJ2-3, is AQTIHQWPVAEIKAVGSPLSLGCTIKGKSSPNLYWYWQATGGTLQQLFYSITVGQVESVVQLNLSASRPKDDQFILSTEKLLLSHSGFYLCAWSLDWASAETLYFGSGTRLTVL.

There are a few counts of this clone. At one end, the junction sequence differs from germline, possibly due to a read error. Gene labels here are mouse ones. CDR3 bases read: TGTGCCAGCGGTGATGCTGGCTCC. It specifies CASGDAGS. The whole CDR3 protein is CASGDAGSDYTF. This chain links TRBV13-1 with TRBJ1-2; D remains ambiguous. The read falls 4 residues short of the CDR3 end, and the missing part is taken from the germline J gene. From germline, CDR1 is NSHNY and CDR2 SYGAGN. The CDR3 is 12 residues long.

As for this clone: Germline and genes here are mouse. The CDR3 is cut off 3 residues early in the read; its end comes from the germline J gene. This sequence joins TRBV1 and TRBJ1-6; 7 nucleotides line up with TRBD1. TRBJ1-6 is classed as an ORF, of uncertain function. In germline, CDR1 is NSQYPW, CDR2 LRSPGD (reference sequence). The J segment lost 7 bases and the V segment lost 3 bases, leaving 6 bases of the junction unmatched. The CDR3 runs 15 residues. The DNA read from the CDR3 is TGCACCTGCAGTGCGGGGGACAGAAGGAATTCGCCC. Protein product: CTCSAGDRRNSP. From start to end, the CDR3 is CTCSAGDRRNSPLYF.

Concerning this clone: Gene names are mouse gene names. The sequence runs out 4 residues before the end of the CDR3; the remainder is reconstructed from the germline J gene. The J gene is TRBJ2-2, the V gene TRBV29, with a possible D match to TRBD2 (6 bases). This CDR3 region has 13 residues. The V end was cut by 2 bases, the J end by 6 bases, with 7 bases between. Germline assignment: CDR1 MSHET and CDR2 SYDVDS. This CDR3 is CASSLVGAGQLYF. CDR3 DNA, as far as it was read: TGTGCTAGCAGTTTAGTGGGGGCCGGG.

This clone was seen more than once but under ten times. The listed genes are named as in mouse. The read gets to within 4 residues of the CDR3 end, and the germline J gene fills in the rest. The chain recombines TRBV13-2 with TRBJ1-1, with 7 bases lining up with TRBD1. CDR3 length: 14 residues. CDR1 is NNHNN and CDR2 is SYGAGS in the germline V gene (reference sequence). CDR3 DNA, as far as it was read: TGTGCCAGCGGTGATGCAAGGGGGCGGGGA. Protein sequence: CASGDARGRG. The full CDR3 reads CASGDARGRGEVFF.

This clone has just a few counts. Mouse gene names apply. The CDR3 DNA, read in part, is TGTGCCAGCAGTGAAACAGGGGATTCGCCC. Residues: CASSETGDSP. The entire CDR3 is CASSETGDSPLYF. V and J are TRBV19 and TRBJ1-6; 7 positions agree with TRBD1. The read comes to an end 3 residues before the CDR3 does, leaving the germline J gene to fill in the end. TRBJ1-6 is given ORF status, its function remaining uncertain. CDR3 length: 13 residues. Losses at the gene ends were 4 bases for V and 8 bases for J; bases not matched to a gene: 3. The germline CDR1 and CDR2 sequences are FNHDT and SITEND (reference sequence).

As to this clone: Germline and genes here are mouse. With the read ending 4 residues before the CDR3 end, the germline J gene is used to fill in that end. This CDR3 is also generated by other DNA sequences in the sample. The chain couples TRBV1 to TRBJ2-7; D not certain. From germline, CDR1 is NSQYPW and CDR2 LRSPGD (reference sequence). Trimming took 0 bases from V and 2 from J, leaving 8 bases between them. This CDR3 is 14 amino acids long. This CDR3 is CTCSADPQTYEQYF. CDR3 DNA, as far as it was read: TGCACCTGCAGTGCAGATCCCCAGACCTAT.

This clone was seen a handful of times. Genes and germline are mouse. From the germline J gene comes the end of the CDR3, since the read stops 4 residues before it. V is TRBV5 and J is TRBJ2-1, with 7 bases that match TRBD2. The CDR3 is 16 amino acids. Germline CDR1 LGHNA, CDR2 YNLKQL (reference sequence). The V segment lost 0 bases and the J segment 3 bases; nucleotides outside the gene matches: 5. This CDR3 reads CASSQDTRGGYAEQFF. The sequenced part of the CDR3 DNA is TGTGCCAGCAGCCAAGATACCCGGGGGGGCTATGCT.